This paragraph reports one TCR beta chain. CDR3 size: 14 residues. The V gene's germline CDR1 is WSHSY and CDR2 SAAADI. Trimming stripped 1 base from V and 1 base from J, with 7 bases between. Reverse transcription of about 0.45 to 1 ug RNA was performed with random hexamers. Amplification of TCR beta CDR3 across 54 Vbeta and 13 Jbeta was performed with immunoSEQ multiplex PCR. TCRdb independently ran MiXCR on the immunoSEQ multiplex PCR reads; one entry per CDR3 protein. The sample lists a few hundred thousand distinct CDR3 sequences; over 75% were seen once. This specimen comes from a study of CD8 T cells in Susac syndrome. The authors carried out high-throughput sequencing of TCR beta. They applied it to CD8+ and CD4+ T cells obtained from blood. Patients with stable or active relapsing-remitting disease, all of them treatment-naive, made up the multiple sclerosis controls.

V gene TRBV10-2 combines with J gene TRBJ2-5; D is ambiguous. The sequencing sample was made of CD8+ T cells from PBMCs. The clonotype was recovered from a human donor with multiple sclerosis. CDR3 loop: CASSEFDSQETQYF. CDR3 coding DNA: TGCGCCAGCAGTGAGTTTGATAGCCAAGAGACCCAGTACTTC.